What follows are 32 T cell receptor beta chains derived from one specimen sequenced in a study of cytomegalovirus exposure and HLA in healthy donors. PCR amplification relied on 60 Vbeta primers (plus 13 Jbeta primers). Produced via immunoSEQ multiplex PCR; TCRdb's table is partial and in-frame only. The table records about 250,000 clones, about nine tenths of them present only once. Sequenced input: PBMCs. The receptors shown here come from a girl aged 2-15 years in good health and CMV-seronegative.

This clone has a single count. The chain has TRBV27 and TRBJ1-3, with a weak D call TRBD1 (5 bases). V gave up 7 bases and J gave up 0 bases, with 13 bases separating them. Looked up from germline, CDR1 is MNHEY and CDR2 is SMNVEV (reference sequence). The CDR3 sequence is 15 residues long. In nucleotides, the CDR3 is TGTGCCAGCACCCTTACAGGAGACTCTGGAAACACCATATATTTT. This codes for CASTLTGDSGNTIYF.

The chain couples TRBV11-2 to TRBJ2-6; 8 positions match TRBD1. The CDR3 is 17 amino acids. V lost 3 bases and J lost 2; bases outside the gene matches: 6. From germline, CDR1 is SGHAT and CDR2 FQNNGV. CDR3 amino acids: CASSLEYRGTGANVLTF. CDR3 DNA: TGTGCCAGCAGCTTGGAGTACAGGGGGACTGGGGCCAACGTCCTGACTTTC.

The rearrangement joins TRBV6-1 to TRBJ2-7; 10 bases fit TRBD2. Germline-derived CDR1 and CDR2 are MNHNS and SASEGT. J was trimmed by 5 bases and V by 4 bases; bases with no gene match: 8. CDR3 length equals 15 residues. CDR3 residues: CASSVLAGGKDEQYF. CDR3 nucleotide sequence: TGTGCCAGCAGTGTTTTAGCGGGGGGTAAGGACGAGCAGTACTTC.

The V call is TRBV10-3, the J call TRBJ2-1, with TRBD2 identical over 7 bases. V shed 0 bases and J 5 bases; nucleotides not matched to a gene: 7. The CDR3 sequence is 16 residues long. CDR1 and CDR2 from the germline V gene are ENHRY and SYGVKD. The CDR3 protein is CAISESGGRNDNEQFF. Here the CDR3 DNA reads TGTGCCATCAGTGAGTCGGGGGGGAGGAACGACAATGAGCAGTTCTTC.

The rearrangement links TRBV5-1 to TRBJ2-3; TRBD2 aligns across 9 bases. The J segment lost 1 base and the V segment lost 0 bases, leaving 6 bases of the junction unmatched. Germline lookup yields CDR1 SGHRS and CDR2 YFSETQ. CDR3 length: 17 amino acids. The CDR3 DNA follows: TGCGCCAGCAGCTTGGAGGGTAGCGGGGGCCGCACAGATACGCAGTATTTT. This translates into CASSLEGSGGRTDTQYF.

This rearrangement joins TRBV6-1 to TRBJ1-1; D may be TRBD1 (6 bases). Germline V lookup: CDR1 MNHNS, CDR2 SASEGT. Trimming left V 6 bases short and J 3 bases short, with 14 bases between. The CDR3 has 14 residues. The CDR3 DNA follows: TGTGCCAGCAGCCGTACAGGGCAGGACACTGAAGCTTTCTTT. Its translation is CASSRTGQDTEAFF.

The genes are TRBV5-6 and TRBJ1-4; 7 nucleotides agree with TRBD1. The germline V gene encodes CDR1 SGHDT and CDR2 YYEEEE. The CDR3 is 14 amino acids. V dropped 6 bases and J dropped 4; count of bases not matched to a gene: 6. Written as DNA, the CDR3 is TGTGCCAGCAATAGGGGGCTTGGTAATGAAAAACTGTTTTTT. Its protein is CASNRGLGNEKLFF.

The V gene is TRBV28, the J gene TRBJ2-1; D gene unclear. This CDR3 region has 10 residues. Per germline, CDR1 MDHEN and CDR2 SYDVKM. V shed 5 bases and J shed 6 bases, with 2 bases lying between them. In DNA, the CDR3 is TGTGCCAGCAGTCGCAATGAGCAGTTCTTC. It translates to CASSRNEQFF.

V gene TRBV7-9 combines with J gene TRBJ1-1, with unresolved D. Trimming left V 1 base short and J 2 bases short, with 8 bases between. CDR3 size: 14 residues. Germline CDR1 is SEHNR and CDR2 is FQNEAQ (reference sequence). The CDR3 sequence: CASSLVEGNTEAFF. The DNA for the CDR3 is TGTGCCAGCAGCTTAGTGGAGGGCAACACTGAAGCTTTCTTT. Full variable domain (missing parts from reference TRBV7-9 and TRBJ1-1): DTGVSQNPRHKITKRGQNVTFRCDPISEHNRLYWYRQTLGQGPEFLTYFQNEAQLEKSRLLSDRFSAERPKGSFSTLEIQRTEQGDSAMYLCASSLVEGNTEAFFGQGTRLTVV.

This clone was observed a handful of times. The chain uses TRBV28 and TRBJ1-1; D might be TRBD1 (5 bases). CDR1 is MDHEN and CDR2 is SYDVKM in the germline V gene. The V end was cut by 4 bases, the J end by 1 base, with 13 bases between. This CDR3 has 15 residues. Here the CDR3 DNA reads TGTGCCAGCAGTTCCCGGTGGGGGGGGAACACTGAAGCTTTCTTT. It specifies CASSSRWGGNTEAFF.

This sequence joins TRBV19 and TRBJ1-2, with a weak D call TRBD1 (6 bases). V lost 3 bases and J lost 5, with 13 bases in between. The CDR3 is 14 residues long. Germline CDR1 LNHDA, CDR2 SQIVND (reference sequence). This chain's CDR3 is CASSIGRGMYGYTF. CDR3 DNA sequence: TGTGCCAGTAGTATCGGTAGGGGGATGTATGGCTACACCTTC.

This clone was observed a single time. This chain joins TRBV6-6 and TRBJ2-7; TRBD2 matches at 8 bases. This CDR3 has 13 amino acids. The J segment lost 3 bases and the V segment lost 5 bases, leaving 3 bases of the junction unmatched. CDR1 MNHNY and CDR2 SVGAGI come from the germline V gene (reference sequence). The CDR3 DNA reads as TGTGCCAGCAGTCGGACTAGCTTCTACGAGCAGTACTTC. Translated: CASSRTSFYEQYF.

The J gene is TRBJ2-2, the V gene TRBV27; tentatively, D is TRBD2 (6 bases). Trimming took off 4 bases at V and 6 bases at J, with 12 bases between the two ends. The germline gives CDR1 MNHEY, CDR2 SMNVEV (reference sequence). The CDR3 is 14 amino acids. Here the CDR3 DNA reads TGTGCCAGCAGTTCCGCGGGGAATCCCGGGGAGCTGTTTTTT. Protein sequence: CASSSAGNPGELFF.

This rearrangement joins TRBV19 to TRBJ2-7; no firm D call. The CDR3 sequence is 13 residues long. Germline V gene lookup returns CDR1 LNHDA and CDR2 SQIVND (reference sequence). V was trimmed by 3 bases and J by 3 bases, leaving 9 bases between them. The CDR3 sequence: CASSIEVFYEQYF. The CDR3 nucleotides are TGTGCCAGTAGTATCGAGGTTTTCTACGAGCAGTACTTC. Using reference TRBV19 and TRBJ2-7 for the parts outside the CDR3, the full variable domain is DGGITQSPKYLFRKEGQNVTLSCEQNLNHDAMYWYRQDPGQGLRLIYYSQIVNDFQKGDIAEGYSVSREKKESFPLTVTSAQKNPTAFYLCASSIEVFYEQYFGPGTRLTVT.

J is TRBJ1-1 and V is TRBV2; 7 bases match TRBD1. Looked up from germline, CDR1 is SNHLY and CDR2 is FYNNEI. V dropped 7 bases and J dropped 4; count of bases not matched to a gene: 15. CDR3 size: 16 residues. The CDR3 nucleotides read TGTGCCAGCAAACGGACCGGAACAGGGGCGGGCACTGAAGCTTTCTTT. Translating gives CASKRTGTGAGTEAFF. The full variable domain, its missing parts supplied by reference TRBV2 and TRBJ1-1, is EPEVTQTPSHQVTQMGQEVILRCVPISNHLYFYWYRQILGQKVEFLVSFYNNEISEKSEIFDDQFSVERPDGSNFTLKIRSTKLEDSAMYFCASKRTGTGAGTEAFFGQGTRLTVV.

This chain joins TRBV4-1 and TRBJ2-7; D might be TRBD1 (5 bases). Trimming pared 0 bases from V and 2 bases from J, leaving 11 bases between. The CDR3 has 15 residues. Germline CDR1 and CDR2: MGHRA and YSYEKL. The CDR3 coding sequence is TGCGCCAGCAGCCAAGAGGGAACAGGACCCTACGAGCAGTACTTC. This encodes CASSQEGTGPYEQYF.

The V call is TRBV7-8, the J call TRBJ2-1; 7 nucleotides match TRBD2. The CDR3 consists of 15 residues. Germline lookup yields CDR1 SGHVS and CDR2 FQNEAQ. V shed 3 bases, J shed 4 bases, and the junction held 6 bases outside the gene matches. The CDR3 bases are TGTGCCAGCAGCTTCGGGACTACACAATACAATGAGCAGTTCTTC. The encoded protein is CASSFGTTQYNEQFF.

This clone was recorded only once. The chain carries TRBV7-9 and TRBJ2-3; TRBD2 matches 10 bases. Unmatched junction bases numbered 4, after V lost 3 bases and J lost 1 base. Germline-derived CDR1 and CDR2 are SEHNR and FQNEAQ (reference sequence). The CDR3 runs 16 residues. Here the CDR3 reads CASSFWLAGGTDTQYF. CDR3 in DNA: TGTGCCAGCAGCTTTTGGCTAGCGGGGGGCACAGATACGCAGTATTTT. The full variable domain, with the rest looked up from reference TRBV7-9 and TRBJ2-3, is DTGVSQNPRHKITKRGQNVTFRCDPISEHNRLYWYRQTLGQGPEFLTYFQNEAQLEKSRLLSDRFSAERPKGSFSTLEIQRTEQGDSAMYLCASSFWLAGGTDTQYFGPGTRLTVL.

The V and J genes are TRBV25-1 and TRBJ1-2, with TRBD1 matching 9 bases. Germline CDR1 reads MGHDK; CDR2 reads SYGVNS. This CDR3 contains 14 residues. V lost 4 bases and J lost 5; bases outside the gene matches: 5. The CDR3 sequence: CASSVQGAGYGYTF. DNA for the CDR3: TGTGCCAGCAGTGTACAGGGGGCGGGTTATGGCTACACCTTC.

The CDR3 DNA reads TGTGCCAGCAGTGATTTAGCGGTAAACAGCTACGAGCAGTACTTC. Translating it yields CASSDLAVNSYEQYF. The rearrangement uses TRBV6-1 and TRBJ2-7; possibly TRBD2 for D (6 bases). Per the germline V gene, CDR1 is MNHNS and CDR2 is SASEGT. This CDR3 comprises 15 residues. V was clipped by 3 bases and J by 3 bases, with 15 bases between them.

The rearrangement uses TRBV6-1 and TRBJ1-4; D is undetermined. The V gene lost 10 bases and the J gene lost 7 bases, with 16 bases spanning the gap. CDR1 and CDR2 (germline): MNHNS, SASEGT. The CDR3 extends over 13 amino acids. CDR3 nucleotides: TGTGCCACCGCGCTTGGAGGCGGTGAAAAACTGTTTTTT. Encoded protein: CATALGGGEKLFF.

The gene calls are TRBV5-6 and TRBJ2-7; 10 bases match TRBD1. This CDR3 is 16 amino acids long. Losses at the gene ends were 0 bases for V and 6 bases for J; bases not matched to a gene: 9. Looked up from germline, CDR1 is SGHDT and CDR2 is YYEEEE. The CDR3 DNA is TGTGCCAGCAGCTTGGCCCGGGACAGGGGAGTATTCGAGCAGTACTTC. Protein: CASSLARDRGVFEQYF.

The rearrangement links TRBV6-1 to TRBJ2-7; D unresolved. The CDR3 is 12 amino acids. V gave up 7 bases and J gave up 2 bases, with 9 bases separating them. Looked up from germline, CDR1 is MNHNS and CDR2 is SASEGT. CDR3 nucleotide sequence: TGTGCCAGCACAGTCGTGGCCTACGAGCAGTACTTC. It translates to CASTVVAYEQYF.

This chain uses TRBV6-1 with TRBJ1-4, with D tentatively TRBD1 (5 bases). This CDR3 has 14 residues. Trimming removed 7 bases from V and 10 bases from J, with 19 bases in between. CDR1 is MNHNS and CDR2 is SASEGT in the germline V gene. DNA of the CDR3: TGTGCCAGCACTCTGAACAGGATTCTTGGAAAACTGTTTTTT. Encoded protein: CASTLNRILGKLFF.

This sequence joins TRBV27 and TRBJ1-5, with D possibly being TRBD1 (6 bases). The CDR3 contains 13 residues. Trimming removed 3 bases at V and 5 bases at J, with 8 bases between. The germline V gene encodes CDR1 MNHEY and CDR2 SMNVEV (reference sequence). In nucleotides, the CDR3 is TGTGCCAGCAGTTTTGCAGGGGATCAGCCCCAGCATTTT. It is translated as CASSFAGDQPQHF.

The chain employs TRBV6-5 and TRBJ2-1; D may be TRBD1 (6 bases). The CDR3 extends over 13 amino acids. Germline lookup yields CDR1 MNHEY and CDR2 SVGAGI. The V end was cut by 5 bases, the J end by 3 bases, with 8 bases between. The CDR3 is CASSRQDYNEQFF. In DNA form, the CDR3 reads TGTGCCAGCAGTAGACAGGACTACAATGAGCAGTTCTTC.

The chain recombines TRBV19 with TRBJ2-3; D is possibly TRBD1 (7 bases). The CDR3 runs 14 residues. Germline values: CDR1 LNHDA, CDR2 SQIVND (reference sequence). V shed 5 bases and J shed 0 bases, with 9 bases lying between them. Here the CDR3 reads CASSAGQSTDTQYF. Written as DNA, the CDR3 is TGTGCCAGTAGTGCGGGACAGAGCACAGATACGCAGTATTTT.

The V and J genes are TRBV11-2 and TRBJ2-5; the D is unclear. Trimming cost V 5 bases and J 2 bases, with 18 bases left between them. The CDR3 sequence is 16 residues long. Germline V gene data show CDR1 as SGHAT and CDR2 as FQNNGV. CDR3 region: CASSPGSIGLQETQYF. The CDR3 DNA is TGTGCCAGCAGCCCCGGGTCCATCGGATTACAAGAGACCCAGTACTTC.

V usage is TRBV7-9 and J usage is TRBJ1-1, with TRBD1 matching 12 bases. Germline values: CDR1 SEHNR, CDR2 FQNEAQ (reference sequence). The CDR3 covers 18 residues. Losses at the gene ends were 5 bases for V and 5 bases for J; bases not matched to a gene: 15. DNA for the CDR3: TGTGCCAGCAGCCTCAGTTTTTCCGGGACAGGGGGCAATACTGAAGCTTTCTTT. As protein: CASSLSFSGTGGNTEAFF.

This clone appeared a few times. The DNA for the CDR3 is TGTGCCATCAGTGAACAGGGTGGGATGCCACTCACTGAAGCTTTCTTT. It translates to CAISEQGGMPLTEAFF. V and J are TRBV10-3 and TRBJ1-1; possibly TRBD1 for D (6 bases). This CDR3 is 16 amino acids long. V lost 3 bases and J lost 4, with 18 bases in between. CDR1 and CDR2 (germline): ENHRY, SYGVKD.

The chain combines TRBV10-3 with TRBJ2-1, with 13 nucleotides matching TRBD2. Germline assignment: CDR1 ENHRY and CDR2 SYGVKD. The CDR3 loop spans 15 amino acids. V was clipped by 3 bases and J by 9 bases; unmatched bases: 5. The CDR3 DNA reads as TGTGCCATCAGTGACGGGACTAGCGGGAACGGTGAGCAGTTCTTC. Amino acids: CAISDGTSGNGEQFF.

The V and J genes are TRBV25-1 and TRBJ1-5, with 7 bases lining up with TRBD1. The CDR3 has 15 residues. V shed 6 bases and J 5 bases; nucleotides not matched to a gene: 10. Germline V gives CDR1 MGHDK, CDR2 SYGVNS. Here the CDR3 DNA reads TGTGCCAGCAGGCCTGGACAGGAAGAGGATCAGCCCCAGCATTTT. This sequence encodes CASRPGQEEDQPQHF.